The 30 T cell receptor beta chains presented below share a single source sample, sequenced in a study of Ad26.COV2.S vaccination and SARS-CoV-2 variants. This table comes from immunoSEQ multiplex PCR, and its TCRdb copy is limited to in-frame clones, with some not included. The top ten clones hold approximately 3.7% of a sample with 350,000 to 400,000 clones, around 85% of them seen once. Regarding treatment: over 15 received Ad26.COV2.S at low or high dose, single or two shots; about 5 received placebo; per-sample allocation not given. Vaccine and placebo recipients were sampled on day 63 after the first injection. This sample comprised peripheral blood, obtained in a trial of Ad26.COV2.S vaccine versus placebo. Source of these receptors: a person between 18 and 65 years old who received the Ad26.COV2.S COVID-19 vaccine or a placebo.

The table lists this clone with a count of one. V gene TRBV29-1 combines with J gene TRBJ2-7; 10 bases match TRBD1. Germline CDR1 is SQVTM and CDR2 is ANQGSEA. V lost 4 bases, J lost 3 bases, and 3 bases stayed unmatched. This CDR3 region has 13 residues. The CDR3 DNA reads TGCAGCGTTGTGGGGACAGGGGACTACGAGCAGTACTTC. Protein product: CSVVGTGDYEQYF.

V gene TRBV30 combines with J gene TRBJ2-3; the D gene is possibly TRBD2 (5 bases). The V and J ends lost 3 bases and 2 bases respectively, with 9 bases between them. The CDR3 spans 13 residues. Germline assignment: CDR1 GTSNPN and CDR2 SVGIG (reference sequence). The CDR3 DNA sequence: TGTGCCTGGAGGGAGGATTTCACAGATACGCAGTATTTT. It encodes CAWREDFTDTQYF.

The J gene is TRBJ2-2, the V gene TRBV3-1 (or the pseudogene TRBV3-2); 8 bases agree with TRBD2. The junction had 9 bases not matched to a gene; V was cut back by 2 bases and J by 7 bases. The CDR3 is 16 residues long. From germline, CDR1 is LGHDT and CDR2 YNNKEL (reference sequence). The CDR3 reads CASSQKGAGGIGELFF. The CDR3 nucleotides are TGTGCCAGCAGCCAAAAAGGCGCGGGGGGTATCGGGGAGCTGTTTTTT.

The V call is TRBV19, the J call TRBJ1-3; D not resolved. The CDR3 is 15 amino acids. V lost 7 bases and J 4 bases, leaving 17 bases between the germline ends. Germline V CDR1 and CDR2: LNHDA, SQIVND (reference sequence). The CDR3 region is CASTAAHSPGNTIYF. The CDR3 DNA sequence: TGTGCCAGTACTGCAGCACACTCGCCCGGAAACACCATATATTTT.

The gene calls are TRBV7-2 and TRBJ1-1; D unresolved. Germline V gene lookup returns CDR1 SGHTA and CDR2 FQGNSA. The germline V and J ends were trimmed by 0 bases and 9 bases, with 11 bases remaining between them. The CDR3 covers 13 residues. The CDR3 is CASSLALSTKAFF. Here the CDR3 DNA reads TGTGCCAGCAGCTTAGCGCTATCGACAAAAGCTTTCTTT.

This clone was seen a handful of times. DNA for the CDR3: TGTGCCAGCTCGACGGGGGCGTCTAATGAAAAACTGTTTTTT. Its translation: CASSTGASNEKLFF. The chain has TRBV18 and TRBJ1-4; D is possibly TRBD1 (6 bases). This CDR3 is built from 14 residues. Germline V gene lookup returns CDR1 KGHSH and CDR2 LQKENI. Trimming cost V 6 bases and J 3 bases, with 11 bases left between them. The full variable domain, its missing parts supplied by reference TRBV18 and TRBJ1-4, is NAGVMQNPRHLVRRRGQEARLRCSPMKGHSHVYWYRQLPEEGLKFMVYLQKENIIDESGMPKERFSAEFPKEGPSILRIQQVVRGDSAAYFCASSTGASNEKLFFGSGTQLSVL.

This sequence joins TRBV5-1 and TRBJ2-3; unclear D gene. In germline, CDR1 is SGHRS, CDR2 YFSETQ. V lost 4 bases, J lost 4 bases, and 19 bases lay in between. The CDR3 is 16 residues long. The CDR3 sequence: CASSPNPGLSADTQYF. CDR3 DNA: TGCGCCAGCAGCCCCAACCCGGGCCTTTCAGCAGATACGCAGTATTTT.

The table lists this clone with a few counts. The CDR3 sequence is CASSYQTGSRGGYTF. DNA of the CDR3: TGTGCCAGCAGTTATCAGACAGGGAGCCGCGGGGGCTACACCTTC. The V call is TRBV2, the J call TRBJ1-2, with 7 nucleotides matching TRBD1. Germline V gene lookup returns CDR1 SNHLY and CDR2 FYNNEI. The V and J ends lost 5 bases and 8 bases, in that order; junction bases with no gene match: 14. The CDR3 consists of 15 residues.

The chain uses TRBV14 and TRBJ2-7; D may be TRBD2 (7 bases). Looked up from germline, CDR1 is SGHDN and CDR2 is FVKESK. The CDR3 extends over 15 amino acids. Trimming removed 0 bases at V and 1 base at J, with 10 bases between. CDR3 amino acids: CASSQEGGRSYEQYF. Written as DNA, the CDR3 is TGTGCCAGCAGCCAAGAGGGGGGGCGGTCCTACGAGCAGTACTTC.

A note on this clone: This specimen includes other DNA sequences encoding the same CDR3. The V gene is TRBV3-1 (or the pseudogene TRBV3-2), the J gene TRBJ1-5; D gene ambiguous. The germline gives CDR1 LGHDT, CDR2 YNNKEL (reference sequence). Trimming removed 1 base from V and 7 bases from J, with 5 bases in between. The CDR3 contains 12 residues. Here the CDR3 reads CASSQGGQPQHF. Written as DNA, the CDR3 is TGTGCCAGCAGCCAAGGTGGGCAGCCCCAGCATTTT.

The chain carries TRBV11-3 and TRBJ2-2, with unresolved D. This CDR3 comprises 12 residues. V dropped 0 bases and J dropped 8 bases, with 4 bases sitting between them. Germline CDR1 and CDR2: SGHNT and YENEEA. The CDR3 coding sequence is TGTGCCAGCAGCTTAGAAGGAGGGGAGCTGTTTTTT. This sequence encodes CASSLEGGELFF.

This clone was detected only once. The chain uses TRBV7-2 and TRBJ2-3; tentative D call: TRBD2 (6 bases). The germline V gene encodes CDR1 SGHTA and CDR2 FQGNSA. V lost 6 bases and J lost 2, with 12 bases in between. The CDR3 totals 14 residues. CDR3 sequence reads: CASRSGLATDTQYF. As DNA, the CDR3 is TGTGCCAGCAGGTCGGGACTCGCCACAGATACGCAGTATTTT.

The chain employs TRBV10-1 and TRBJ2-2, with D perhaps given as TRBD1 or TRBD2 (5 bases each). V lost 4 bases, J lost 1 base, and 13 bases lay in between. The CDR3 is 16 residues long. Germline V gene sequence: CDR1 WNHNN, CDR2 SYGVQD (reference sequence). CDR3 in DNA: TGCGCCAGCAGTGGGGGACCCAGAAGGAACACCGGGGAGCTGTTTTTT. As protein: CASSGGPRRNTGELFF.

V is TRBV27 and J is TRBJ1-5; D gene uncertain. V dropped 4 bases and J dropped 2 bases, with 12 bases sitting between them. Germline V gives CDR1 MNHEY, CDR2 SMNVEV (reference sequence). The CDR3 covers 15 residues. This CDR3 is CASSSMGRGNQPQHF. CDR3 DNA: TGTGCCAGCAGTTCTATGGGAAGGGGCAATCAGCCCCAGCATTTT.

This chain connects TRBV3-1 (or the pseudogene TRBV3-2) to TRBJ2-7, with 12 bases matching TRBD2. Trimming removed 4 bases from V and 5 bases from J; junction bases left unmatched: 6. This CDR3 contains 15 residues. From germline, CDR1 is LGHDT and CDR2 YNNKEL (reference sequence). In DNA form, the CDR3 reads TGTGCCAGCAGCCGAACTAGCGGGGGGCCGAACGAGCAGTACTTC. It encodes CASSRTSGGPNEQYF.

The rearrangement uses TRBV5-1 and TRBJ2-7; D is unresolved. The CDR3 extends over 14 amino acids. V was pared by 3 bases and J by 4 bases, with 14 bases between. Germline values: CDR1 SGHRS, CDR2 YFSETQ. CDR3 nucleotides: TGCGCCAGCAGCTATTCGGGCACCTTTTACGAGCAGTACTTC. Amino acid sequence: CASSYSGTFYEQYF.

The chain is built from TRBV11-2 and TRBJ1-2; D gene ambiguous. The CDR3 totals 15 residues. CDR1 and CDR2 (germline): SGHAT, FQNNGV. V was trimmed by 2 bases and J by 1 base, leaving 11 bases between them. The CDR3 loop reads CASSLNAGGNYGYTF. The DNA for the CDR3 is TGTGCCAGCAGCTTAAACGCAGGCGGTAACTATGGCTACACCTTC.

The chain employs TRBV4-1 and TRBJ2-7; TRBD1 matches at 9 bases. Losses at the gene ends were 3 bases for V and 6 bases for J; bases not matched to a gene: 6. Per the germline V gene, CDR1 is MGHRA and CDR2 is YSYEKL. The CDR3 totals 14 residues. The CDR3 here is CASSHPGQGSEQYF. The CDR3 nucleotides are TGCGCCAGCAGCCACCCGGGACAGGGTTCCGAGCAGTACTTC.

The V and J genes are TRBV6-2 or TRBV6-3 and TRBJ1-3; no firm D call. Germline-derived CDR1 and CDR2 are MNHEY and SVGEGT. Trimming removed 7 bases from V and 0 bases from J, with 10 bases in between. The CDR3 covers 14 residues. CDR3: CASIPPSSGNTIYF. The CDR3 DNA is TGTGCCAGCATCCCGCCGTCCTCTGGAAACACCATATATTTT.

This chain links TRBV4-1 with TRBJ1-2, with TRBD1 matching over 7 bases. The junction had 5 bases not matched to a gene; V was cut back by 0 bases and J by 7 bases. Per germline, CDR1 MGHRA and CDR2 YSYEKL. This CDR3 has 14 amino acids. This CDR3 is CASSQDPGTAGYTF. The CDR3 DNA follows: TGCGCCAGCAGCCAAGATCCCGGGACAGCTGGCTACACCTTC.

V and J are TRBV6-2 or TRBV6-3 and TRBJ2-1; maybe TRBD2 (6 bases). This CDR3 is built from 16 residues. Per germline, CDR1 MNHEY and CDR2 SVGEGT. The V and J ends lost 6 bases and 7 bases respectively, with 22 bases between them. The CDR3 DNA reads TGTGCCAGCAGCCTACTTTCGCCGGGAGAGAGTAATGAGCAGTTCTTC. Translation gives CASSLLSPGESNEQFF.

The chain carries TRBV7-9 and TRBJ1-1, with a possible D match to TRBD1 (5 bases). This CDR3 has 15 residues. The germline V gene encodes CDR1 SEHNR and CDR2 FQNEAQ (reference sequence). Trimming took off 3 bases at V and 1 base at J, with 12 bases between the two ends. CDR3 sequence reads: CASSFPGHGNTEAFF. The CDR3 DNA reads TGTGCCAGCAGCTTCCCCGGACACGGGAACACTGAAGCTTTCTTT.

The chain joins TRBV5-6 to TRBJ2-1; D not resolved. This CDR3 contains 16 residues. Between the trimmed V and J ends, which lost 2 bases and 3 bases, there was a span of 15 bases. The germline V gene encodes CDR1 SGHDT and CDR2 YYEEEE. The CDR3 nucleotides are TGTGCCAGCAGCTTTTTGAGGACGGGCGGCTACAATGAGCAGTTCTTC. This translates into CASSFLRTGGYNEQFF.

V gene TRBV2 combines with J gene TRBJ2-3; D unclear. Per the germline V gene, CDR1 is SNHLY and CDR2 is FYNNEI. V gave up 5 bases and J gave up 8 bases, with 11 bases separating them. CDR3 length equals 12 residues. Here the CDR3 reads CASSRRRSTQYF. The DNA of the CDR3 is TGTGCCAGCAGTCGTCGACGCAGTACGCAGTATTTT.

The chain links TRBV6-2 or TRBV6-3 to TRBJ1-2, with D hard to call. The CDR3 consists of 13 residues. CDR1 is MNHEY and CDR2 is SVGEGT in the germline V gene. V was trimmed by 5 bases and J by 4 bases, leaving 11 bases between them. CDR3 bases: TGTGCCAGCAGTCCGCGTGGGATCTATGGCTACACCTTC. As protein: CASSPRGIYGYTF.

This rearrangement joins TRBV4-3 to TRBJ1-5; D uncertain. The V and J ends lost 1 base and 4 bases respectively, with 11 bases between them. The CDR3 length is 15 residues. In germline, CDR1 is LGHNA, CDR2 YSLEER. CDR3 residues: CASSQVYGVNQPQHF. CDR3 DNA sequence: TGCGCCAGCAGCCAAGTTTATGGGGTTAATCAGCCCCAGCATTTT.

This chain joins TRBV4-2 and TRBJ1-4, with D unclear. The germline V and J ends were trimmed by 3 bases and 8 bases, with 10 bases remaining between them. The CDR3 contains 13 residues. The germline CDR1 and CDR2 sequences are LGHNA and YNFKEQ. The CDR3, as DNA: TGTGCCAGCAGCCAGGAGGATCGGGAAAAACTGTTTTTT. Translation gives CASSQEDREKLFF.

The J gene is TRBJ1-1, the V gene TRBV5-1; D is uncertain. Germline CDR1 SGHRS, CDR2 YFSETQ. Trimming removed 5 bases from V and 2 bases from J, with 7 bases in between. The CDR3 runs 12 residues. The CDR3 sequence is CASREINTEAFF. The CDR3 nucleotides are TGCGCCAGCAGGGAAATCAACACTGAAGCTTTCTTT.

The rearrangement joins TRBV2 to TRBJ1-2, with TRBD1 identical over 8 bases. V was clipped by 5 bases and J by 3 bases; unmatched bases: 2. CDR1 is SNHLY, CDR2 FYNNEI, per germline. This CDR3 has 13 residues. CDR3 loop: CASSPGQDYGYTF. CDR3 nucleotide sequence: TGTGCCAGCAGTCCGGGACAGGACTATGGCTACACCTTC.

The rearrangement uses TRBV11-2 and TRBJ1-2; a possible D gene is TRBD1 (5 bases). CDR3 length: 16 amino acids. Germline-derived CDR1 and CDR2 are SGHAT and FQNNGV. V was clipped by 2 bases and J by 2 bases, with 15 bases between them. CDR3 amino acids: CASSLMGMDTNYGYTF. Here the CDR3 DNA reads TGTGCCAGCAGCTTAATGGGGATGGACACGAACTATGGCTACACCTTC.